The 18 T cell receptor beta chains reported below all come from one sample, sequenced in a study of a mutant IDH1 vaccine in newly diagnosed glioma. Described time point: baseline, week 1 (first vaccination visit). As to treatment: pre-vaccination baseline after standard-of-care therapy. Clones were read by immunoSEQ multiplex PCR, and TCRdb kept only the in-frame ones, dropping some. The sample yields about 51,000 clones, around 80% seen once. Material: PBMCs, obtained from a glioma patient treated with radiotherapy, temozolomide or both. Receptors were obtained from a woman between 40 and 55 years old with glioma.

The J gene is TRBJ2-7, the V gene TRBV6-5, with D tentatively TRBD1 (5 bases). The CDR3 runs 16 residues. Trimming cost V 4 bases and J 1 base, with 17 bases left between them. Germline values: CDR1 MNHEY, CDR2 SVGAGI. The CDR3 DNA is TGTGCCAGCAGTTCTAAACTGACAGTTCGGTCCTACGAGCAGTACTTC. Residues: CASSSKLTVRSYEQYF.

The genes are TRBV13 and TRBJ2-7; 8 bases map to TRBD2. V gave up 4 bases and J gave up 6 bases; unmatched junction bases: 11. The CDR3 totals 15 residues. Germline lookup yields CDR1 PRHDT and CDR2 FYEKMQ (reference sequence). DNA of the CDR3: TGTGCCAGCAGCTCCGGGAGGGCAATTCGGGCCGAGCAGTACTTC. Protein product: CASSSGRAIRAEQYF. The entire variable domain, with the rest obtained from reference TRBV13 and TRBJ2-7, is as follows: AAGVIQSPRHLIKEKRETATLKCYPIPRHDTVYWYQQGPGQDPQFLISFYEKMQSDKGSIPDRFSAQQFSDYHSELNMSSLELGDSALYFCASSSGRAIRAEQYFGPGTRLTVT.

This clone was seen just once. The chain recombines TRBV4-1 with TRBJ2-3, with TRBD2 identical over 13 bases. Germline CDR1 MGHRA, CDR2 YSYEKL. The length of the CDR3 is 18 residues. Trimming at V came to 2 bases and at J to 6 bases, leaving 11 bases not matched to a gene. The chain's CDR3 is CASSQSPGAGLAGDTQYF. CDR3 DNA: TGCGCCAGCAGCCAATCCCCTGGGGCGGGACTAGCGGGGGATACGCAGTATTTT.

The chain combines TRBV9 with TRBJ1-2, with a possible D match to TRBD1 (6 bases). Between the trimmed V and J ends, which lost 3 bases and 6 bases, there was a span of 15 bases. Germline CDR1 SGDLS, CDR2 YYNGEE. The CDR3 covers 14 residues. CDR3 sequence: CASSGLQGLDGYTF. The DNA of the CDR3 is TGTGCCAGCAGCGGTTTACAGGGTTTGGATGGCTACACCTTC.

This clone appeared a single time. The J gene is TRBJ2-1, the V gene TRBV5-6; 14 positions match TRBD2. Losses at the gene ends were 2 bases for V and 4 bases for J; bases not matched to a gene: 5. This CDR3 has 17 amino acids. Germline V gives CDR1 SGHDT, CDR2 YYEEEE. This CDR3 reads CASSFGTSGGGYNEQFF. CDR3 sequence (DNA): TGTGCCAGCAGCTTTGGGACTAGCGGGGGAGGATACAATGAGCAGTTCTTC. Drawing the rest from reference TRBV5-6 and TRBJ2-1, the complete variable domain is DAGVTQSPTHLIKTRGQQVTLRCSPKSGHDTVSWYQQALGQGPQFIFQYYEEEERQRGNFPDRFSGHQFPNYSSELNVNALLLGDSALYLCASSFGTSGGGYNEQFFGPGTRLTVL.

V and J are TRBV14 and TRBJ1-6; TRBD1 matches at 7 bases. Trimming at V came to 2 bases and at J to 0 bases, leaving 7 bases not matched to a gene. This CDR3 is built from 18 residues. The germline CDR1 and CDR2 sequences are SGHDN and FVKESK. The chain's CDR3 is CASSQKTGPSSYNSPLHF. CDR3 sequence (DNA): TGTGCCAGCAGCCAAAAGACAGGGCCAAGCTCCTATAATTCACCCCTCCACTTT.

This CDR3 reads CASSLGPGLYGYTF. The CDR3 DNA is TGCGCCAGCAGCTTGGGGCCAGGGTTATACGGCTACACCTTC. The chain has TRBV5-1 and TRBJ1-2; a possible D gene is TRBD1 (5 bases). Germline V gene sequence: CDR1 SGHRS, CDR2 YFSETQ. With 0 bases removed from V and 8 bases from J, the gap between germline ends came to 14 bases. The CDR3 is 14 amino acids.

Here the CDR3 DNA reads TGTGCCAGCAGCCGAACTAGCTTAACGCAGTATTTT. It codes for CASSRTSLTQYF. The rearrangement links TRBV4-2 to TRBJ2-3, with D perhaps TRBD2 (6 bases). The CDR3 sequence is 12 residues long. Trimming stripped 4 bases from V and 9 bases from J, with 11 bases between. Germline V gene data show CDR1 as LGHNA and CDR2 as YNFKEQ.

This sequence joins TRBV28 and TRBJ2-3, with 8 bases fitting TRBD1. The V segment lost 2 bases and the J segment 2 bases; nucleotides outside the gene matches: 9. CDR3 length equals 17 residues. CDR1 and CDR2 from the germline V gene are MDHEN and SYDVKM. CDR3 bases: TGTGCCAGCAGTTTAGCGGCAGGGGGCGCTTACACAGATACGCAGTATTTT. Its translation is CASSLAAGGAYTDTQYF.

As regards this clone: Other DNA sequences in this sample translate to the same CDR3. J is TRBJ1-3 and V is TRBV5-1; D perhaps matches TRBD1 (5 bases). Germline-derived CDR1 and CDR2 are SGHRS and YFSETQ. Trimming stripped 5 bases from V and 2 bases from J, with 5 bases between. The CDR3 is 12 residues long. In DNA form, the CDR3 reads TGCGCCAGCAGGGGGGCTGGAAACACCATATATTTT. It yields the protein CASRGAGNTIYF.

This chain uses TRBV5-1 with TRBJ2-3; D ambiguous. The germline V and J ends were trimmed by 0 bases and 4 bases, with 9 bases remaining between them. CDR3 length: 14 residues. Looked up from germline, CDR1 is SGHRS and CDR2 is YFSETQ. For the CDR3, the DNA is TGCGCCAGCAGCTTGGCGGTAGATCCAGATACGCAGTATTTT. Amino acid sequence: CASSLAVDPDTQYF.

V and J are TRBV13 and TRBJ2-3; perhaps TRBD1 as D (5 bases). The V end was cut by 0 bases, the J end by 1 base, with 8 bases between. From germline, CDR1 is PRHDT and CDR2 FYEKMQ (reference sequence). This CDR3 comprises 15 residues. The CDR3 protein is CASSLGGPRTDTQYF. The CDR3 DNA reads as TGTGCCAGCAGCTTAGGGGGGCCCCGCACAGATACGCAGTATTTT.

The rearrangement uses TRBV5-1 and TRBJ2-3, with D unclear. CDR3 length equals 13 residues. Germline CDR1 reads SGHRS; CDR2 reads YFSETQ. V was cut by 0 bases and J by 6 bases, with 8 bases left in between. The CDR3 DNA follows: TGCGCCAGCAGCTTGGAGTCTGGGGATACGCAGTATTTT. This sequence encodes CASSLESGDTQYF.

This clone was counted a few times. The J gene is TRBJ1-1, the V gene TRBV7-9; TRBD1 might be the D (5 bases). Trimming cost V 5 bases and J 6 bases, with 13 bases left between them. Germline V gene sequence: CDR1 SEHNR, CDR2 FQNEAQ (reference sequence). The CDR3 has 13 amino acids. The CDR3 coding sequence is TGTGCCAGCAGCCGCGGTGACAGAGCTGAAGCTTTCTTT. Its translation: CASSRGDRAEAFF.

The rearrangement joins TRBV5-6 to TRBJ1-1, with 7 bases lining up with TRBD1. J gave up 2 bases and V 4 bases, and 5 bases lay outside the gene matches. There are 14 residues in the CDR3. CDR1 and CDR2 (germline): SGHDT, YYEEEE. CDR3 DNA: TGTGCCAGCAGCCGGGGACAGCCTAACACTGAAGCTTTCTTT. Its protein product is CASSRGQPNTEAFF.

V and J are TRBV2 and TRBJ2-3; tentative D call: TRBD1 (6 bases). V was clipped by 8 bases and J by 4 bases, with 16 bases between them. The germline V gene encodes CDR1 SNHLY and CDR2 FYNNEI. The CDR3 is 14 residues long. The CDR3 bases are TGTGCCAGCCTCACAGGGTCCACTTCAGATACGCAGTATTTT. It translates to CASLTGSTSDTQYF.

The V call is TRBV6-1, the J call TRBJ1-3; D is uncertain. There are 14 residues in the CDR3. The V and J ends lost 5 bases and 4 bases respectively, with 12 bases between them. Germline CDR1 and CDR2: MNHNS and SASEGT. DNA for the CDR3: TGTGCCAGCAGTATCCGAGAAGGGGGAAACACCATATATTTT. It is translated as CASSIREGGNTIYF.

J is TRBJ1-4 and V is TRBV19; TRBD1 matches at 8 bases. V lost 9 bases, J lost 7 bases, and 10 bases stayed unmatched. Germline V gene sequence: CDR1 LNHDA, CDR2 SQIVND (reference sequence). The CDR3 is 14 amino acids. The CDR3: CASSPLDRGEKLFF. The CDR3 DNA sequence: TGTGCCAGCTCCCCCCTAGACAGGGGTGAAAAACTGTTTTTT.